The next 21 T cell receptor beta chains were all read from a single sample in a study of cytomegalovirus exposure and HLA in healthy donors. 60 Vbeta and 13 Jbeta primers were used in PCR. Clones were read by immunoSEQ multiplex PCR, and TCRdb kept only the in-frame ones, dropping some. This sample has approximately 140,000 clones, with about 83% found just once. The sequencing input was PBMCs. These receptors originate from a man aged 40-49 years in good health and CMV-seropositive.

This clone was seen more than once but under ten times. The chain joins TRBV11-2 to TRBJ1-2; TRBD1 might be the D (6 bases). The CDR3 is 16 residues long. Trimming left V 6 bases short and J 4 bases short, with 21 bases between. Per the germline V gene, CDR1 is SGHAT and CDR2 is FQNNGV. In DNA form, the CDR3 reads TGTGCCAGCAGAGAGTTAGCGGGGGGCAGGAGCTATGGCTACACCTTC. It is translated as CASRELAGGRSYGYTF.

The V and J genes are TRBV11-3 and TRBJ2-4; 8 nucleotides match TRBD1. Looked up from germline, CDR1 is SGHNT and CDR2 is YENEEA. The CDR3 covers 13 residues. The ends lost 5 bases at V and 10 bases at J; junction bases unmatched: 7. In nucleotides, the CDR3 is TGTGCCAGCAGCCCCGGGACAGGAGGGATTCAGTACTTC. Amino acid sequence: CASSPGTGGIQYF. The variable domain in full, with the rest retrieved from reference TRBV11-3 and TRBJ2-4, is EAGVVQSPRYKIIEKKQPVAFWCNPISGHNTLYWYLQNLGQGPELLIRYENEEAVDDSQLPKDRFSAERLKGVDSTLKIQPAELGDSAVYLCASSPGTGGIQYFGAGTRLSVL.

The chain carries TRBV5-4 and TRBJ2-1; D perhaps matches TRBD2 (6 bases). This CDR3 has 13 residues. With 0 bases removed from V and 6 bases from J, the gap between germline ends came to 7 bases. Germline CDR1 reads SGHNT; CDR2 reads YYREEE (reference sequence). CDR3 sequence (DNA): TGTGCCAGCAGCTTGGAACTAGCCAATGAGCAGTTCTTC. Translating it yields CASSLELANEQFF.

The chain carries TRBV19 and TRBJ2-7; 10 bases agree with TRBD2. The CDR3 sequence is 15 residues long. Per germline, CDR1 LNHDA and CDR2 SQIVND (reference sequence). The V and J ends lost 2 bases and 4 bases, in that order; junction bases with no gene match: 5. The CDR3 nucleotides are TGTGCCAGTAGTATAAGTAGCGGGGGGCCGTACGAGCAGTACTTC. Amino acid sequence: CASSISSGGPYEQYF. The variable domain in full, with the rest retrieved from reference TRBV19 and TRBJ2-7, is DGGITQSPKYLFRKEGQNVTLSCEQNLNHDAMYWYRQDPGQGLRLIYYSQIVNDFQKGDIAEGYSVSREKKESFPLTVTSAQKNPTAFYLCASSISSGGPYEQYFGPGTRLTVT.

Written as DNA, the CDR3 is TGTGCCAGCAGATCCGGACAGGGAGGGCAGGAGACCCAGTACTTC. Translation gives CASRSGQGGQETQYF. The rearrangement uses TRBV6-5 and TRBJ2-5; D might be TRBD1 (8 bases). Trimming cost V 6 bases and J 5 bases, with 19 bases left between them. The V gene's germline CDR1 is MNHEY and CDR2 SVGAGI. CDR3 length equals 15 residues.

V usage is TRBV7-2 and J usage is TRBJ2-7, with 7 positions matching TRBD2. This CDR3 comprises 14 residues. V shed 5 bases, J shed 3 bases, and the junction held 7 bases outside the gene matches. CDR1 is SGHTA and CDR2 is FQGNSA in the germline V gene. This chain's CDR3 is CASSQLAKDYEQYF. In DNA form, the CDR3 reads TGTGCCAGCAGCCAACTAGCGAAGGACTACGAGCAGTACTTC. Looking up the rest from reference TRBV7-2 and TRBJ2-7 gives the full variable domain: GAGVSQSPSNKVTEKGKDVELRCDPISGHTALYWYRQSLGQGLEFLIYFQGNSAPDKSGLPSDRFSAERTGGSVSTLTIQRTQQEDSAVYLCASSQLAKDYEQYFGPGTRLTVT.

The chain couples TRBV27 to TRBJ2-1, with D tentatively TRBD2 (6 bases). CDR1 and CDR2 (germline): MNHEY, SMNVEV (reference sequence). The CDR3 is 11 residues long. Trimming left V 10 bases short and J 6 bases short, with 10 bases between. The CDR3 region has the DNA TGTGCCACGCGGGACGGCAATGAGCAGTTCTTC. Its translation is CATRDGNEQFF.

The chain employs TRBV4-3 and TRBJ2-2; D uncertain. The CDR3 sequence is 16 residues long. V dropped 1 base and J dropped 7 bases, with 16 bases sitting between them. The germline V gene has CDR1 LGHNA and CDR2 YSLEER. The CDR3 spells CASSQVFAAGNGELFF. CDR3 sequence (DNA): TGCGCCAGCAGCCAAGTTTTCGCGGCCGGTAACGGGGAGCTGTTTTTT.

The CDR3 loop reads CASSVSPGEVGEQYF. The CDR3 coding sequence is TGTGCCAGCAGCGTTTCCCCCGGAGAAGTAGGCGAGCAGTACTTC. V is TRBV9 and J is TRBJ2-7; D remains unclear. Germline-derived CDR1 and CDR2 are SGDLS and YYNGEE. The CDR3 is 15 amino acids. The V end lost 2 bases, the J end lost 6 bases, and 18 bases lay between the germline ends.

The gene calls are TRBV5-8 and TRBJ1-2, with 7 bases identical to TRBD1. The junction had 7 bases not matched to a gene; V was cut back by 4 bases and J by 4 bases. Germline-derived CDR1 and CDR2 are SGHTS and YDEGEE. The CDR3 covers 14 residues. CDR3 loop: CASSLTTGVYGYTF. The CDR3 coding sequence is TGTGCCAGCAGCCTCACCACAGGGGTCTATGGCTACACCTTC.

Worth noting for this clone: The same CDR3 arises from other DNA sequences in this sample as well. This chain links TRBV11-2 with TRBJ2-5; D remains ambiguous. The germline V gene has CDR1 SGHAT and CDR2 FQNNGV. The CDR3 spans 12 residues. V was shortened by 1 base and J by 4 bases, with 4 bases between the two germline ends. The CDR3 DNA sequence: TGTGCCAGCAGCTTAGTCGTAGAGACCCAGTACTTC. Amino acids: CASSLVVETQYF.

This clone was detected a few times. The chain recombines TRBV19 with TRBJ2-7; possible D gene TRBD1, 6 bases. Germline CDR1 reads LNHDA; CDR2 reads SQIVND (reference sequence). The CDR3 has 15 residues. V dropped 3 bases and J dropped 5 bases, with 17 bases sitting between them. The CDR3 here is CASSMGAGMDDEQYF. The CDR3 nucleotides read TGTGCCAGTAGTATGGGGGCAGGGATGGACGACGAGCAGTACTTC.

Turning to this clone: Other DNA variants within this sample encode the same CDR3. The chain uses TRBV25-1 and TRBJ1-2; D call uncertain. V was cut by 3 bases and J by 4 bases, with 9 bases left in between. The V gene's germline CDR1 is MGHDK and CDR2 SYGVNS. This CDR3 spans 13 amino acids. The CDR3 spells CASSESGSYGYTF. DNA for the CDR3: TGTGCCAGCAGTGAGTCCGGGAGCTATGGCTACACCTTC.

This chain connects TRBV19 to TRBJ1-1; 7 bases agree with TRBD1. V trimming: 7 bases; J trimming: 4 bases; junction bases outside the gene matches: 12. The germline CDR1 and CDR2 sequences are LNHDA and SQIVND (reference sequence). The CDR3 is 15 residues long. The chain's CDR3 is CASTKSVTGFTEAFF. Written as DNA, the CDR3 is TGTGCCAGTACCAAATCAGTGACAGGGTTCACTGAAGCTTTCTTT. Combining the CDR3 with reference TRBV19 and TRBJ1-1 gives the whole variable domain DGGITQSPKYLFRKEGQNVTLSCEQNLNHDAMYWYRQDPGQGLRLIYYSQIVNDFQKGDIAEGYSVSREKKESFPLTVTSAQKNPTAFYLCASTKSVTGFTEAFFGQGTRLTVV.

CDR3 loop: CSVSHSRRGTDTQYF. The CDR3 DNA is TGCAGCGTTTCTCACTCTCGGAGGGGAACAGATACGCAGTATTTT. The gene calls are TRBV29-1 and TRBJ2-3, with D possibly being TRBD2 (6 bases). The V end lost 5 bases, the J end lost 3 bases, and 18 bases lay between the germline ends. In germline, CDR1 is SQVTM, CDR2 ANQGSEA. This CDR3 spans 15 amino acids.

In its sample, this clone was seen once. The V gene is TRBV28, the J gene TRBJ2-7; D is undetermined. The CDR3 loop spans 12 amino acids. The V and J ends lost 5 bases and 9 bases respectively, with 14 bases between them. Germline CDR1 and CDR2: MDHEN and SYDVKM. This CDR3 reads CASSPRVLTQYF. CDR3 DNA sequence: TGTGCCAGCAGTCCCCGGGTTCTCACGCAGTACTTC.

The genes are TRBV7-9 and TRBJ1-2; a weak D match, TRBD1 (5 bases). CDR1 SEHNR and CDR2 FQNEAQ come from the germline V gene (reference sequence). Trimming removed 5 bases from V and 5 bases from J, with 21 bases in between. The length of the CDR3 is 16 residues. CDR3 amino acids: CASSPIVGDAEYGYTF. The CDR3 coding sequence is TGTGCCAGCAGCCCCATAGTAGGGGATGCTGAGTATGGCTACACCTTC.

This clone was observed once. The gene calls are TRBV6-1 and TRBJ2-7; 8 nucleotides match TRBD2. Germline V gives CDR1 MNHNS, CDR2 SASEGT. There are 15 residues in the CDR3. V dropped 1 base and J dropped 8; count of bases not matched to a gene: 10. CDR3 protein: CASSEGGPGGGKQYF. DNA for the CDR3: TGTGCCAGCAGTGAAGGCGGACCCGGCGGGGGGAAGCAGTACTTC.

This chain links TRBV7-6 with TRBJ2-1, with 11 bases fitting TRBD2. The CDR3 is 13 residues long. Germline CDR1 and CDR2: SGHVS and FNYEAQ. Germline trimming cut 5 bases from V and 13 bases from J; bases unmatched to any gene: 7. This CDR3 reads CASSLLAGGGQFF. DNA for the CDR3: TGTGCCAGCAGCCTCTTAGCGGGAGGGGGTCAGTTCTTC.

The chain couples TRBV5-1 to TRBJ2-5, with D perhaps TRBD2 (5 bases). V lost 2 bases and J 0 bases, leaving 8 bases between the germline ends. There are 14 residues in the CDR3. Germline V gene sequence: CDR1 SGHRS, CDR2 YFSETQ. Here the CDR3 DNA reads TGCGCCAGCAGCTTTGCCGGGAACCAAGAGACCCAGTACTTC. It yields the protein CASSFAGNQETQYF.

The V call is TRBV9, the J call TRBJ1-1; D is possibly TRBD1 (5 bases). Germline-derived CDR1 and CDR2 are SGDLS and YYNGEE. This CDR3 has 13 amino acids. The V end was cut by 6 bases, the J end by 0 bases, with 9 bases between. The CDR3 reads CASTQGVNTEAFF. The CDR3 bases are TGTGCCAGCACGCAGGGCGTGAACACTGAAGCTTTCTTT.